The entry that follows covers one T cell receptor beta chain sequence. This clonotype appeared many times. Its antigen target is currently unknown. Per-base quality was not reported, and no clone a single base away is much larger than it. The data originate from a study of T cell repertoires in cytomegalovirus infection (dated by TCRdb to about 2019). Regarding the research as a whole: Donor HLA type was relevant to the analysis, because carriage of CMV infection together with the matching HLA type was indicated by public TCR beta signatures.

Study-wide conclusions, independent of this receptor: In the ex vivo response, HLA-C-restricted CMV-specific TCR beta clonotypes were dominant, and in two of eight donors the single most frequent clonotype came from this HLA-C-restricted group. Carriers of CMV infection plus the relevant HLA type were discriminated by the cumulative frequency of public TCR beta family members in the study cohort and in an independent approximately 360-donor cohort.

The instrument was an Illumina HiSeq 1500. TCRdb itself trimmed the public reads at Q25 with fastp, ran MiXCR and retained productive beta chains. Rows are combined by CDR3 protein, so each entry shows the most common genes and DNA. Present in this sample are fewer than 550,000 distinct CDR3 sequences, about 11% of which were seen just once. About 10% of the sample is held by the ten biggest clonotypes. The CDR3, from cysteine to phenylalanine, totals 14 residues. Just the 42-base CDR3 DNA is kept, in frame starting at base 1. Compared with germline, V lacks 6 bases and J lacks 3 bases; bases without a gene match: 4. Via the germline V gene, CDR1 is MDHEN and CDR2 SYDVKM.

The receptor chain draws on TRBV28 and TRBJ2-4; 8 junctional bases match TRBD2. Source material: PBMCs. This sequence originates from a human donor in good health (CMV status not recorded). Some clones in this sample may be carry-over from other donors' samples. At the DNA level, the sequence is TGTGCCAGCAGGCCAAGCGGGAGCAAAAACATTCAGTACTTC. This encodes CASRPSGSKNIQYF.